Listed below are T cell receptor beta chains from one sample, sequenced in a study of T-cell reconstitution after alpha-beta-depleted transplantation in children. TCRdb re-called the PCR reads through MiXCR, storing one row per CDR3 protein. The sample holds 360,000 or so distinct CDR3 sequences, about a fifth seen once. The sequenced sample was PBMCs from the stem cell graft donor, obtained from the stem cell graft. Receptors were obtained from a human donor who donated a stem cell graft to a child with acute myeloid leukemia. Each CDR3 is given without its conserved first and last residue. Fields, in order: CDR3 length, J gene, V gene, CDR3 protein.

13 | TRBJ1-5 | TRBV27 | ASRLTGFSNQPQH
14 | TRBJ2-3 | TRBV6-1 | ASSPGREGRRDTQY
13 | TRBJ2-6 | TRBV24-1 | ATSDEGSGANVLT
11 | TRBJ1-1 | TRBV20-1 | SAKAGGNTEAF
13 | TRBJ2-1 | TRBV12-3/TRBV12-4 | ASSLSSGRGNEQF
12 | TRBJ2-3 | TRBV10-3 | AIRGDYPPGTQY
14 | TRBJ2-3 | TRBV25-1 | ASSEVGSGSPDTQY
11 | TRBJ2-5 | TRBV20-1 | SAREAVKETQY
13 | TRBJ2-2 | TRBV6-2/TRBV6-3 | ASSYGVGVNRELF
15 | TRBJ2-5 | TRBV6-1 | ASNDGGYSPKEETQY
13 | TRBJ2-5 | TRBV20-1 | SASPPKRDQETQY
12 | TRBJ2-7 | TRBV18 | ASSLSPSSYEQY
16 | TRBJ2-1 | TRBV20-1 | SARDTGYPRRFYNEQF
11 | TRBJ2-7 | TRBV10-2 | ASRAADTYEQY